The rows below give T cell receptor beta chains drawn from one sample of a study of blood T cell repertoires in COVID-19. Some clones are missing from TCRdb's copy, which holds only in-frame ones; the method was immunoSEQ multiplex PCR. Of 200,000 to 250,000 clones listed, 82% were seen once; the top ten hold approximately 3.1%. Sequencing was done on a sample of PBMCs or T cells enriched from blood (not recorded which). The receptors shown here come from an older woman who had recovered from COVID-19. Both conserved end residues are part of each CDR3. The D gene is left open where the match is weak. The size entry is marked missing in some rows and otherwise reads once, few, many or a size class.

clone_size	v_call	j_call	d_call	cdr3_nt	cdr3_aa
.	TRBV28	TRBJ1-2	TRBD1	TGTGCCAGCAGTAAGACAGGGAGTATCGACTATGGCTACACCTTC	CASSKTGSIDYGYTF
few	TRBV5-4	TRBJ1-3	.	TGTGCCAGCAGCTTGGACAGCTCATTCTCTGGAAACACCATATATTTT	CASSLDSSFSGNTIYF
.	TRBV7-8	TRBJ2-3	TRBD1	TGTGCCAGCAGCCTGGGGACAGTTTCTCCTCATACGCAGTATTTT	CASSLGTVSPHTQYF
few	TRBV6-5	TRBJ1-3	TRBD1	TGTGCCAGCAGTAACAGGGGGCAAGGTGGAAACACCATATATTTT	CASSNRGQGGNTIYF
.	TRBV7-2	TRBJ2-3	.	TGTGCCAGCAGCCTCTGGTCGGGTACAGATACGCAGTATTTT	CASSLWSGTDTQYF
.	TRBV5-6	TRBJ1-1	TRBD1	TGTGCCAGCAGCTTCGGGGACAGGTACACTGAAGCTTTCTTT	CASSFGDRYTEAFF
.	TRBV10-3	TRBJ2-3	TRBD2	TGTGCCATCAGTGGCACTAGCGGAGAAGGAGATACGCAGTATTTT	CAISGTSGEGDTQYF
.	TRBV2	TRBJ2-1	.	TGTGCCAGCAGTGCGAGGGGGGGGGCGAACAATGAGCAGTTCTTC	CASSARGGANNEQFF
.	TRBV6-4	TRBJ2-2	TRBD2	TGTGCCAGCAGTGAGTCCCGGACTAGCGGGGTCACCGGGGAGCTGTTTTTT	CASSESRTSGVTGELFF
once	TRBV3-1/TRBV3-2	TRBJ2-2	.	TGTGCCAGCAGCCAAGTCCCATCGAACACCGGGGAGCTGTTTTTT	CASSQVPSNTGELFF
.	TRBV7-2	TRBJ1-1	TRBD1	TGTGCCAGCAGTTGGACAGGGTCTAGCACTGAAGCTTTCTTT	CASSWTGSSTEAFF
.	TRBV5-6	TRBJ1-6	.	TGTGCCAGCAGTCTGGGGCGGCGATCCTCCTATAATTCACCCCTCCACTTT	CASSLGRRSSYNSPLHF
.	TRBV12-3/TRBV12-4	TRBJ1-3	.	TGTGCCAGCAGTTTTACAGGAAACACCATATATTTT	CASSFTGNTIYF
.	TRBV5-1	TRBJ1-1	.	TGCGCCAGCAGCGCCGCAGTTCAGAACACTGAAGCTTTCTTT	CASSAAVQNTEAFF
.	TRBV19	TRBJ1-3	.	TGTGCCAGTAGTAGGGCTCAGGGGTACGGAAACACCATATATTTT	CASSRAQGYGNTIYF
.	TRBV7-3	TRBJ2-2	TRBD2	TGTGCCAGCAGCTTAACGGCGGGGGCGAACACCGGGGAGCTGTTTTTT	CASSLTAGANTGELFF
.	TRBV29-1	TRBJ2-1	.	TGCAGCGTTGTACAGGGAGGGCTCAATGAGCAGTTCTTC	CSVVQGGLNEQFF
.	TRBV10-1	TRBJ1-3	.	TGCGCCAGCAGTCCCCTAGGTCCCCGAACGGATGGAAACACCATATATTTT	CASSPLGPRTDGNTIYF
.	TRBV3-1/TRBV3-2	TRBJ1-5	.	TGTGCCAGCAGCCAAAGTTCCGTTTCGGGGCCCCAGCATTTT	CASSQSSVSGPQHF
once	TRBV19	TRBJ2-7	.	TGTGCCAGTAGTACGACAGGAAAGTCCGTTGAGCAGTACTTC	CASSTTGKSVEQYF
few	TRBV7-2	TRBJ1-2	.	TGTGCCAGCAGCTTAGGGCAGGCAGGAGGCTACACCTTC	CASSLGQAGGYTF
.	TRBV10-1	TRBJ1-6	.	TGCGCCATCAATAAACAGGGATCCCGTAGCTCCTATAATTCACCCCTCCACTTT	CAINKQGSRSSYNSPLHF
.	TRBV2	TRBJ1-2	TRBD1	TGTGCCAGCAGTGGACAGGGACGTAACTATGGCTACACCTTC	CASSGQGRNYGYTF
once	TRBV29-1	TRBJ2-1	TRBD2	TGCAGCGTCGAAAAAGGCGGACTAGCGGGAGGGACCTACAATGAGCAGTTCTTC	CSVEKGGLAGGTYNEQFF
.	TRBV10-2	TRBJ1-1	.	TGCGCCAGCAGGGGAGCCGGGGAGGGAATGAACACTGAAGCTTTCTTT	CASRGAGEGMNTEAFF
.	TRBV3-1/TRBV3-2	TRBJ2-3	.	TGTGCCAGCAGCCGGCTAGGGGCGGGATGGACAGATACGCAGTATTTT	CASSRLGAGWTDTQYF
.	TRBV6-5	TRBJ1-1	.	TGTGCCAGTTACTTCTCCCAGGGCGCTGAAGCTTTCTTT	CASYFSQGAEAFF
.	TRBV3-1/TRBV3-2	TRBJ2-3	.	TGTGCCAGCAGCCAAGTGCTAGCTTCAGATACGCAGTATTTT	CASSQVLASDTQYF
once	TRBV29-1	TRBJ1-2	.	TGCAGCGTTGAAGGGACAGACCAAACTAACTATGGCTACACCTTC	CSVEGTDQTNYGYTF
.	TRBV27	TRBJ2-3	.	TGTGCCAGCAGTTTTTTCCCAGGGAAGACAACAGATACGCAGTATTTT	CASSFFPGKTTDTQYF
.	TRBV5-4	TRBJ2-2	.	TGTGCCAGCAGCTTGGGTGACAGGAACACCGGGGAGCTGTTTTTT	CASSLGDRNTGELFF
.	TRBV6-5	TRBJ1-1	.	TGTGCCATCGGGCGAACAGGGCTGGTCACTGAAGCTTTCTTT	CAIGRTGLVTEAFF
.	TRBV7-2	TRBJ2-2	.	TGTGCCAGCAGCTGGACCGGGACCGGGGGATCAAGGGGGGAGCTGTTTTTT	CASSWTGTGGSRGELFF
.	TRBV7-2	TRBJ1-6	.	TGTGCCAGCAGCTTAGCGGGAACGGGCGGACTGGGCGGTTCACCCCTCCACTTT	CASSLAGTGGLGGSPLHF
.	TRBV7-6	TRBJ1-6	TRBD1	TGTGCCAGCAGCTTAGACACAGGGGCGGTTGGTTCACCCCTCCACTTT	CASSLDTGAVGSPLHF
.	TRBV19	TRBJ2-7	TRBD2	TGTGCCAGTAGTGTAGCGGGGGTCTCCTACGAGCAGTACTTC	CASSVAGVSYEQYF
.	TRBV7-8	TRBJ2-5	TRBD2	TGTGCCAGCAGCTACCTAGCGGGAGAGGGAGAGACCCAGTACTTC	CASSYLAGEGETQYF
.	TRBV5-5	TRBJ1-6	.	TGTGCCAGCAGCTTGGCCCTCGACAGGACCAATTCACCCCTCCACTTT	CASSLALDRTNSPLHF
.	TRBV4-1	TRBJ2-5	.	TGCGCCAGCAGCCAAACTGGTTCCCCCGGGACCCAGTACTTC	CASSQTGSPGTQYF
.	TRBV10-1	TRBJ2-7	TRBD1	TGCGCCAGCATGGGGGACAGAGCCTACGAGCAGTACTTC	CASMGDRAYEQYF